This TCR beta chain was recovered during a study of cytomegalovirus exposure and HLA in healthy donors. Study-level results: Further analysis, carried out later, found HLA-associated TCR beta chains more clonally expanded than equally common other chains. Highly shared variants forming one cluster were likely a sequencing artifact.

Germline loops: CDR1 SGHRS, CDR2 YFSETQ. Between the trimmed V and J ends, which lost 0 bases and 5 bases, there was a span of 11 bases. CDR3 length equals 15 residues. Details on this clone: No antigen is known for it.

PCR involved 60 Vbeta and 13 Jbeta primers. Assay used: immunoSEQ multiplex PCR; TCRdb lists only in-frame clones, some missing. The sample has some 110,000 clones; 78% are singletons. The source material was PBMCs. The chain has TRBV5-1 and TRBJ1-4; no reliable D call. This clonotype was obtained from a woman in her forties in good health and CMV-seronegative. In DNA form, the CDR3 reads TGCGCCAGCAGCTTGGGCACGGGATACAATGAAAAACTGTTTTTT. Protein product: CASSLGTGYNEKLFF.